This T cell receptor beta chain was observed in a study of blood T cell repertoires in COVID-19 (dated by TCRdb to 2018 to 2020). For the wider study: Samples from collaborators originated in the United States, Italy and Spain and spanned both the acute and convalescent phases of COVID-19. The material from the prospective study consisted of cDNA or gDNA derived from T cells, B-cell-depleted T cells, or PBMCs. The dataset comprised deeply sampled blood TCRbeta repertoires from subjects exposed to, actively infected with, or recovered from COVID-19. The repertoires were released in a freely available public database meant as a resource for research on the immune response to SARS-CoV-2. Samples were obtained from the ongoing ImmuneRACE study (first 160 participants) and from some 1,200 subjects provided by 6 global collaborators. Sample metadata almost always included a de-identified subject ID, COVID-19 status, age in years and sex. Where available, HLA class I and class II types were obtained from metadata supplied by the sample provider rather than from assay-based typing. The paper's findings and limits, for the study overall: The amount of clinical and demographic metadata varied by source and participant and was provided uncurated.

A distance of 8 bases separates the germline ends of V and J, which lose 1 base and 6 bases respectively. The germline V gene encodes CDR1 SGHRS and CDR2 YFSETQ. The CDR3 runs 12 residues from the cysteine to the phenylalanine. The read is trimmed to its CDR3 DNA, 36 bases read in frame from base 1. Participants in the prospective study were enrolled through a virtual design, were aged about 18 to 90 years, and lived in roughly 24 United States geographic areas. To assign participants to cohorts, the prospective study relied on clinical history that participants themselves reported in a screening survey and a study questionnaire. ImmuneRACE Cohort 3 recovered participants were defined by two consecutive negative NP/OP PCR tests, healthcare professional clearance, or symptom resolution. In the prospective study, whole blood, serum and a nasopharyngeal or oropharyngeal swab were collected from each participant by mobile phlebotomists. Prospective study participants could optionally give additional blood draws and questionnaires over an approximately 2-month period. Prospective study blood samples were shipped either frozen or at room temperature before DNA extraction.

This clone was recorded a few times. Which antigen it targets is not known. Base qualities are missing; no much larger clone stands one base away. The immunoSEQ Assay, a bias-controlled multiplex PCR, was used to amplify TCRbeta CDR3 regions from genomic DNA. Regarding the original processing steps: Nucleated cell counts per sample were estimated from amplification of reference gene primers within the assay. To quantify the absolute abundance of each unique TCRbeta CDR3 rearrangement, sequence reads were collapsed and filtered. For each sample, productive Simpson clonality was calculated as the square root of Simpson's diversity index over productive rearrangements. TCRdb provides this immuneACCESS table in a form limited to in-frame rearrangements. Some clones are lacking; in checked studies, under half of them reflect an unresolved V gene, and why the rest are absent is not known. From that table come the V and J calls and clone size; the DNA was used to work out D and trimming. The sample has about 18,000 clones on record, about 91% of them singletons. The ten largest clones add up to approximately 5% of the sample.

Recombination linked TRBV5-1 to TRBJ2-7; matching of 6 bases hints at TRBD1 as the D gene. The material sequenced was PBMCs or T cells enriched from blood (not recorded which). The origin of this receptor is a woman aged 25 to 39 who had recovered from COVID-19. The nucleotide sequence is given as TGCGCCAGCAGCTTGACAGGGCTCGAGCAGTACTTC. This is translated as CASSLTGLEQYF.